This TCR beta chain was found in a study of CD8+ T cells in alopecia areata. Study-level background: The authors scored treated patients' severity by affected scalp percentage.

As to treatment: oral pan-JAK inhibitor, 5-10 mg twice daily. Extracted from the samples, RNA was reverse transcribed into cDNA to serve as the sequencing template. Measured with immunoSEQ multiplex PCR; TCRdb has only the in-frame clones, and not every one. This sample has 95,000 to 100,000 clones; 60% occur once, and the top ten carry about 16%. Germline lookup yields CDR1 SGDLS and CDR2 YYNGEE. The CDR3 extends over 13 amino acids. V lost 5 bases to trimming and J lost 10 bases, with 17 bases between them. This TCR derives from a human donor with alopecia areata. The source material was CD8+ T cells sorted from blood, sampled at approximately week 56, from a patient treated with tofacitinib. The chain employs TRBV9 and TRBJ2-3, with D uncertain. The CDR3 spells CASRPDLGDPQYF. CDR3 DNA: TGTGCCAGCAGGCCTGACCTCGGTGACCCGCAGTATTTT.